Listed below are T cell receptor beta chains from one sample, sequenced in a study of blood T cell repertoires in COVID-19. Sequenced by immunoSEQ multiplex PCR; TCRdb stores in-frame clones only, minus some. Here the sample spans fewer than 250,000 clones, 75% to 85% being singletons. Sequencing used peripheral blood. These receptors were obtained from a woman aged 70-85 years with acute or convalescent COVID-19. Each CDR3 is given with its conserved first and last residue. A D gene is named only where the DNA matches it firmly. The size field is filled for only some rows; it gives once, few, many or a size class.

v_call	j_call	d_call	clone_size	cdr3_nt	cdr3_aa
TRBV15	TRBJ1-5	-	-	TGTGCCACCAGCAGAGATCTTACCCCGCGGCAGCCCCAGCATTTT	CATSRDLTPRQPQHF
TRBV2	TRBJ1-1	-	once	TGTGCCAGCACCCGAGTAGGACAGCTGAACACTGAAGCTTTCTTT	CASTRVGQLNTEAFF
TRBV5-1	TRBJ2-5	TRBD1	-	TGCGCCAGCAGCCGGGGACAGGAGAGAGAGACCCAGTACTTC	CASSRGQERETQYF
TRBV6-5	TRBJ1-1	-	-	TGTGCCAGCAGTTACGGCGGGACGATGAACACTGAAGCTTTCTTT	CASSYGGTMNTEAFF
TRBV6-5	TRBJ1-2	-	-	TGTGCCAGCAGCGAGACACGATCGACTAACTATGGCTACACCTTC	CASSETRSTNYGYTF
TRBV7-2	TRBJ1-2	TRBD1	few	TGTGCCAGCAGCCCCAGGGGGTGGGCTGGCTACACCTTC	CASSPRGWAGYTF
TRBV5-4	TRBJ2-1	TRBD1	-	TGTGCCAGCAGCTCGAAAGACAGGGGCTCCTACAATGAGCAGTTCTTC	CASSSKDRGSYNEQFF
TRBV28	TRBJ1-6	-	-	TGTGCCAGCACCTTAAACGGTTCACCCCTCCACTTT	CASTLNGSPLHF
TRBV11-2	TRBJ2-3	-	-	TGTGCCAGCAGCTTAGTAGGGGATCACTACACAGATACGCAGTATTTT	CASSLVGDHYTDTQYF
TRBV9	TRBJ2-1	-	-	TGTGCCAGCAGCACGCGGGCTTCCTACAATGAGCAGTTCTTC	CASSTRASYNEQFF
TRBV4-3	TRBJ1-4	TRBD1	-	TGCGCCAGCAGCCCTGAGACAGGGGAGAATGAAAAACTGTTTTTT	CASSPETGENEKLFF
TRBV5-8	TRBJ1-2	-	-	TGTGCCAGCAGGTCACCAGGCCCCTATGGCTACACCTTC	CASRSPGPYGYTF
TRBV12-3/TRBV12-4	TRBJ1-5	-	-	TGTGCCAGCGGATCAGGGGCTGGGCAGCCCCAGCATTTT	CASGSGAGQPQHF
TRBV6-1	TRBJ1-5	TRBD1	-	TGTGCCAGCAGGGAAGCGACAGGGCTCCAGCCCCAGCATTTT	CASREATGLQPQHF
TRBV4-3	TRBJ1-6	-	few	TGCGCCAGCAGCCAAGCGGCGACTTCCTATAATTCACCCCTCCACTTT	CASSQAATSYNSPLHF
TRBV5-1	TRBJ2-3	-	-	TGCGCCAGCAGCTTGATTAGCGGAAGCACAGATACGCAGTATTTT	CASSLISGSTDTQYF
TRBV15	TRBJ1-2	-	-	TGTGCCACCAGCAGAGATTTGGCAACTAACTATGGCTACACCTTC	CATSRDLATNYGYTF
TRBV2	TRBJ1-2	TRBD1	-	TGTGCCAGCAGGACGGGCAGCAGGGGGTTTTTGGATGGCTACACCTTC	CASRTGSRGFLDGYTF
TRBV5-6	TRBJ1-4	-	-	TGTGCCAGCAGCTTGGGAGGACAGATAACGGAAAAACTGTTTTTT	CASSLGGQITEKLFF
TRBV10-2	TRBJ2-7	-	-	TGCGCCAGCAGTAAGAGTGGACTGGACTACGAGCAGTACTTC	CASSKSGLDYEQYF
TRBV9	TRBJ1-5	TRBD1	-	TGTGCCAGCAGCGTAGGGACAGGGGGCCAGCCCCAGCATTTT	CASSVGTGGQPQHF
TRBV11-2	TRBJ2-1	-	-	TGTGCCAGCAGCTTAGAGCGCCAGAGCGATGAGCAGTTCTTC	CASSLERQSDEQFF
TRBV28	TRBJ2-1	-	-	TGTGCCAGCAGTTTTTTCGACACCTACAATGAGCAGTTCTTC	CASSFFDTYNEQFF